This TCR beta chain was found in a study of blood T cells in healthy people across ages. CDR3 length equals 14 residues. In germline, CDR1 is SNHLY, CDR2 FYNNEI. V gave up 4 bases and J gave up 4 bases, with 12 bases separating them. The count of this clonotype is one. Its antigen is currently unknown. A second roughly 7 to 11 cycle PCR used barcoded and J-beta primers. TCRdb called the 5' RACE reads again in MiXCR, with one record for every CDR3 protein. The table records 1.5 million to 2 million distinct CDR3 sequences, around 48% of them present only once. Peripheral blood was drawn, ten milliliters per donor. The study's findings and limits: Versus aged donors, long-lived donors had higher diversity and more naive CD4+ cells.

Specimen: blood. The chain couples TRBV2 to TRBJ2-3; D unclear. The sequence derives from a woman between 35 and 50 years old in good health. CDR3 bases: TGTGCCAGCAGTGGACACCACAGCGCAGATACGCAGTATTTT. Its protein product is CASSGHHSADTQYF.